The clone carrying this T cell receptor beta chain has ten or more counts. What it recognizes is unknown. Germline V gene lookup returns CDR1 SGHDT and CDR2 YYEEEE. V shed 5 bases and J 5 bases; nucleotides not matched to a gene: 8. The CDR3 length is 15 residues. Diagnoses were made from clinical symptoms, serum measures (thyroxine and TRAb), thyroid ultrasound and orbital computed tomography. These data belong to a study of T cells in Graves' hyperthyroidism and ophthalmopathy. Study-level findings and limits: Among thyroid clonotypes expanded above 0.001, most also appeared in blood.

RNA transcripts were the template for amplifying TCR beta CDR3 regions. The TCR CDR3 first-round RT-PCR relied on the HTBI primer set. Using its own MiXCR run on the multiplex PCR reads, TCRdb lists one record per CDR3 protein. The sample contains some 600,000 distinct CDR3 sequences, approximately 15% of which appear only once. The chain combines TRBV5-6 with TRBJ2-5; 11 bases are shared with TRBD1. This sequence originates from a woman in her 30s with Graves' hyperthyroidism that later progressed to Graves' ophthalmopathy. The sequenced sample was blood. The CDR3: CASSPTGTGGETQYF. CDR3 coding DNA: TGTGCCAGCAGTCCAACCGGGACAGGGGGTGAGACCCAGTACTTC.